Below are 8 T cell receptor beta chains sequenced from a single sample in a study of shared clonotypes between healthy human individuals. Libraries were prepared by immunoSEQ multiplex PCR; TCRdb keeps only in-frame clonotypes and omits some of them. The repertoire holds roughly 640,000 clones, with approximately 97% as singletons. Source material: naive CD4+ T cells sorted from blood. Indicated subset: CD45RA+ positively selected. Receptors originate from a woman younger than 45 in good health.

The rearrangement uses TRBV28 and TRBJ2-6; D gene ambiguous. Trimming shortened V by 2 bases and J by 2 bases, and 10 bases separated the two germline ends. The germline V gene has CDR1 MDHEN and CDR2 SYDVKM. This CDR3 comprises 16 residues. CDR3 coding DNA: TGTGCCAGCAGTTTAATCAGCCGTACTGGGGCCAACGTCCTGACTTTC. It encodes CASSLISRTGANVLTF.

The rearrangement joins TRBV27 to TRBJ2-7; D remains unclear. Germline loops: CDR1 MNHEY, CDR2 SMNVEV (reference sequence). V lost 2 bases and J lost 5, with 13 bases in between. CDR3 length: 14 amino acids. For the CDR3, the DNA is TGTGCCAGCAGTTTAACCCCCCTTCTCCACGAGCAGTACTTC. It codes for CASSLTPLLHEQYF.

This chain uses TRBV2 with TRBJ2-1; 9 bases map to TRBD2. CDR1 is SNHLY, CDR2 FYNNEI, per germline. The CDR3 totals 15 residues. V dropped 3 bases and J dropped 7; count of bases not matched to a gene: 7. The CDR3, as DNA: TGTGCCAGCAGTGACGCGACTAGCGGACGGAATGAGCAGTTCTTC. Its protein product is CASSDATSGRNEQFF.

J is TRBJ2-3 and V is TRBV7-9; 8 bases fit TRBD2. V was clipped by 1 base and J by 3 bases; unmatched bases: 9. Germline CDR1 reads SEHNR; CDR2 reads FQNEAQ (reference sequence). The CDR3 consists of 17 residues. DNA of the CDR3: TGTGCCAGCAGCTTAGGCTCAGCGGGAGTTAGGACAGATACGCAGTATTTT. It yields the protein CASSLGSAGVRTDTQYF. Combining the CDR3 with reference TRBV7-9 and TRBJ2-3 gives the whole variable domain DTGVSQNPRHKITKRGQNVTFRCDPISEHNRLYWYRQTLGQGPEFLTYFQNEAQLEKSRLLSDRFSAERPKGSFSTLEIQRTEQGDSAMYLCASSLGSAGVRTDTQYFGPGTRLTVL.

The genes are TRBV5-4 and TRBJ2-7; TRBD1 might be the D (6 bases). Germline-derived CDR1 and CDR2 are SGHNT and YYREEE (reference sequence). This CDR3 has 18 amino acids. The V and J ends lost 2 bases and 1 base respectively, with 22 bases between them. The CDR3 DNA is TGTGCCAGCAGCTTACAGGGTTTCCGGCGGGCCTCATCCTACGAGCAGTACTTC. As protein: CASSLQGFRRASSYEQYF.

The V call is TRBV6-1, the J call TRBJ2-2; D unresolved. There are 14 residues in the CDR3. V lost 4 bases to trimming and J lost 0 bases, with 6 bases between them. CDR1 MNHNS and CDR2 SASEGT come from the germline V gene. The CDR3 DNA follows: TGTGCCAGCAGTGGACTGGCGAACACCGGGGAGCTGTTTTTT. Translating gives CASSGLANTGELFF.

The chain employs TRBV28 and TRBJ2-5, with D unresolved. The length of the CDR3 is 13 residues. Trimming stripped 3 bases from V and 2 bases from J, with 7 bases between. Looked up from germline, CDR1 is MDHEN and CDR2 is SYDVKM. Here the CDR3 DNA reads TGTGCCAGCAGTTTTAAAGGACAAGAGACCCAGTACTTC. This sequence encodes CASSFKGQETQYF.

This chain joins TRBV5-1 and TRBJ2-3; no reliable D call. The CDR3 is 17 amino acids. Looked up from germline, CDR1 is SGHRS and CDR2 is YFSETQ. V lost 4 bases and J 3 bases, leaving 21 bases between the germline ends. The CDR3 bases are TGCGCCAGCAGCATTGGTAGAAGACCCGTACGAACAGATACGCAGTATTTT. It translates to CASSIGRRPVRTDTQYF.